A single sample gave rise to the 30 T cell receptor beta chains below, sequenced in a study of T cells in Graves' hyperthyroidism and ophthalmopathy. Amplification yielded TCR beta CDR3 regions, with RNA transcripts as the source. HTBI primers drove first-round RT-PCR of the TCR CDR3. TCRdb recomputed calls from the multiplex PCR reads with MiXCR, one row per CDR3 protein. The repertoire holds 250,000 to 400,000 distinct CDR3 sequences, with roughly 13% as singletons. The source material was blood. These receptors were collected from a woman in her 40s with Graves' ophthalmopathy.

This clonotype was counted a few times. The chain carries TRBV3-1 and TRBJ2-1; the match to TRBD2 covers 7 bases. This CDR3 is 16 amino acids long. The germline CDR1 and CDR2 sequences are LGHDT and YNNKEL (reference sequence). Germline trimming cut 3 bases from V and 2 bases from J; bases unmatched to any gene: 7. CDR3 sequence reads: CASSHPGLVPYNEQFF. CDR3 bases: TGTGCCAGCAGCCACCCCGGACTAGTACCCTACAATGAGCAGTTCTTC.

This clonotype showed up many times. The chain employs TRBV6-1 and TRBJ1-5; D possibly corresponds to TRBD1 (6 bases). Deletions cut 5 bases from V and 4 bases from J, with 18 bases between. The germline V gene has CDR1 MNHNS and CDR2 SASEGT. The CDR3 loop spans 16 amino acids. In DNA, the CDR3 is TGTGCCAGCAGTATCCGACAGGACGCCATTAATCAGCCCCAGCATTTT. It translates to CASSIRQDAINQPQHF.

This clonotype appeared many times. The V call is TRBV19, the J call TRBJ2-1; 9 bases line up with TRBD1. CDR1 LNHDA and CDR2 SQIVND come from the germline V gene (reference sequence). The CDR3 consists of 13 residues. Trimming cost V 3 bases and J 8 bases; bases outside gene matches: 2. The CDR3 DNA is TGTGCCAGTAGTATTACAGGGGGCGATGAGCAGTTCTTC. Amino acids: CASSITGGDEQFF.

Many counts were recorded for this clonotype. The CDR3 loop is CASSLASGLPKETQYF. In nucleotides, the CDR3 is TGTGCCAGCAGCTTAGCAAGTGGACTTCCTAAAGAGACCCAGTACTTC. The V and J genes are TRBV11-1 and TRBJ2-5; D may be TRBD2 (5 bases). The CDR3 is 16 amino acids. Between the trimmed V and J ends, which lost 0 bases and 3 bases, there was a span of 14 bases. CDR1 and CDR2 from the germline V gene are SGHAT and FQDESV (reference sequence). Filled out from reference TRBV11-1 and TRBJ2-5, the complete variable domain reads EAEVAQSPRYKITEKSQAVAFWCDPISGHATLYWYRQILGQGPELLVQFQDESVVDDSQLPKDRFSAERLKGVDSTLKIQPAELGDSAMYLCASSLASGLPKETQYFGPGTRLLVL.

This clonotype was recorded at least ten times. This chain connects TRBV2 to TRBJ1-5; D remains unclear. The germline V gene encodes CDR1 SNHLY and CDR2 FYNNEI. The CDR3 contains 14 residues. The V end was cut by 2 bases, the J end by 3 bases, with 8 bases between. For the CDR3, the DNA is TGTGCCAGCAGTGAACGGTGGCTCAATCAGCCCCAGCATTTT. Residues: CASSERWLNQPQHF.

The chain has TRBV2 and TRBJ1-5; D remains unclear. The V gene lost 5 bases and the J gene lost 0 bases, with 8 bases spanning the gap. The CDR3 is 14 residues long. Per the germline V gene, CDR1 is SNHLY and CDR2 is FYNNEI. CDR3 DNA sequence: TGTGCCAGCAGTTCCACCTATAGCAATCAGCCCCAGCATTTT. It translates to CASSSTYSNQPQHF.

In this sample, this clonotype turned up many times. CDR3 coding DNA: TGTGCCAGCAGTCCGGACCCTAGCAATCAGCCCCAGCATTTT. This encodes CASSPDPSNQPQHF. The V gene is TRBV12-3 or TRBV12-4, the J gene TRBJ1-5; D is unresolved. The length of the CDR3 is 14 residues. V shed 5 bases and J shed 0 bases, with 8 bases lying between them.

This rearrangement joins TRBV6-2 or TRBV6-3 to TRBJ2-2; D possibly corresponds to TRBD1 (7 bases). V was trimmed by 7 bases and J by 4 bases, leaving 13 bases between them. CDR3 length: 14 residues. The V gene's germline CDR1 is MNHEY and CDR2 SVGEGT. The CDR3 loop reads CASIAGGSTGELFF. CDR3 in DNA: TGTGCCAGCATAGCAGGGGGGTCCACCGGGGAGCTGTTTTTT.

This clonotype showed up many times. J is TRBJ1-1 and V is TRBV18; 8 bases are a match to TRBD1. The CDR3 has 14 residues. Looked up from germline, CDR1 is KGHSH and CDR2 is LQKENI. The ends lost 2 bases at V and 11 bases at J; junction bases unmatched: 10. CDR3 sequence: CASSPSGQGAQAFF. In nucleotides, the CDR3 is TGTGCCAGCTCACCATCGGGGCAGGGGGCTCAGGCTTTCTTT.

This clonotype was found many times. The chain recombines TRBV12-3 or TRBV12-4 with TRBJ2-1, with TRBD2 identical over 13 bases. V dropped 7 bases and J dropped 0; count of bases not matched to a gene: 3. The CDR3 runs to 16 residues. The CDR3 spells CASTRTSGSSYNEQFF. The CDR3 nucleotides are TGTGCCAGCACCCGGACTAGCGGGAGCTCCTACAATGAGCAGTTCTTC.

This clonotype came up many times. The J gene is TRBJ2-7, the V gene TRBV11-2; no firm D call. The CDR3 totals 11 residues. Germline CDR1 SGHAT, CDR2 FQNNGV. V lost 1 base, J lost 3 bases, and 1 base lay in between. The CDR3 reads CASSLVYEQYF. Written as DNA, the CDR3 is TGTGCCAGCAGCTTAGTCTACGAGCAGTACTTC.

This clonotype was counted a few times. The chain couples TRBV19 to TRBJ2-5, with 7 bases aligning to TRBD1. The junction had 7 bases not matched to a gene; V was cut back by 4 bases and J by 5 bases. This CDR3 has 14 amino acids. Looked up from germline, CDR1 is LNHDA and CDR2 is SQIVND (reference sequence). The CDR3 spells CASSTGQAGETQYF. The CDR3 DNA is TGTGCCAGTAGTACCGGACAGGCAGGGGAGACCCAGTACTTC.

This clonotype showed up many times. This chain uses TRBV28 with TRBJ2-7, with unresolved D. CDR3 length: 13 amino acids. The germline V gene has CDR1 MDHEN and CDR2 SYDVKM. Trimming took off 5 bases at V and 1 base at J, with 9 bases between the two ends. The CDR3 DNA reads as TGTGCCAGCAGTCGACTCGGATCCTACGAGCAGTACTTC. This sequence encodes CASSRLGSYEQYF.

This clonotype was picked up many times. This rearrangement joins TRBV27 to TRBJ1-5, with TRBD1 identical over 7 bases. Germline V CDR1 and CDR2: MNHEY, SMNVEV (reference sequence). V trimming: 5 bases; J trimming: 3 bases; junction bases outside the gene matches: 7. CDR3 length: 15 residues. The CDR3 sequence: CASSTGVFNNQPQHF. In DNA, the CDR3 is TGTGCCAGCAGTACAGGGGTTTTCAACAATCAGCCCCAGCATTTT.

This chain links TRBV12-3 or TRBV12-4 with TRBJ2-4; 7 bases align to TRBD1. This CDR3 contains 11 residues. V shed 5 bases and J 15 bases; nucleotides not matched to a gene: 7. DNA of the CDR3: TGTGCCAGCAGTCTCCGGGACAGTCGGTACTTC. This sequence encodes CASSLRDSRYF.

This clonotype was seen ten or more times. The rearrangement links TRBV12-3 or TRBV12-4 to TRBJ1-5, with D tentatively TRBD1 (6 bases). This CDR3 is built from 13 residues. Trimming took 5 bases from V and 4 from J, leaving 9 bases between them. The chain's CDR3 is CASSRGGNQPQHF. The CDR3, as DNA: TGTGCCAGCAGTCGAGGGGGGAATCAGCCCCAGCATTTT.

This chain joins TRBV7-9 and TRBJ1-2; D gene ambiguous. Trimming left V 5 bases short and J 4 bases short, with 14 bases between. CDR1 SEHNR and CDR2 FQNEAQ come from the germline V gene (reference sequence). This CDR3 comprises 14 residues. The CDR3 coding sequence is TGTGCCAGCAGCCAAGAGGTCCAGGTCTATGGCTACACCTTC. It specifies CASSQEVQVYGYTF.

This clonotype was recorded many times. The chain recombines TRBV20-1 with TRBJ2-7; 9 bases are shared with TRBD1. CDR3 length equals 13 residues. With 4 bases clipped from V and 6 bases from J, the junction kept 7 bases outside the gene matches. Germline values: CDR1 DFQATT, CDR2 SNEGSKA (reference sequence). CDR3 residues: CSATGTGLVEQYF. The CDR3, as DNA: TGCAGTGCTACCGGGACAGGGCTAGTCGAGCAGTACTTC.

The V and J genes are TRBV4-2 and TRBJ2-7; D unresolved. The germline V gene has CDR1 LGHNA and CDR2 YNFKEQ. The CDR3 is 14 residues long. Trimming took off 0 bases at V and 7 bases at J, with 13 bases between the two ends. The CDR3 reads CASSQDWGMGEQYF. The CDR3 bases are TGTGCCAGCAGCCAAGATTGGGGTATGGGGGAGCAGTACTTC.

The DNA for the CDR3 is TGCGCCAGCAGCCAAGGGCAGCGGAGCGGGGAGCTGTTTTTT. It translates to CASSQGQRSGELFF. The rearrangement joins TRBV4-1 to TRBJ2-2; D is possibly TRBD2 (5 bases). The V end was cut by 1 base, the J end by 7 bases, with 10 bases between. Germline CDR1 and CDR2: MGHRA and YSYEKL. The CDR3 contains 14 residues.

This clonotype was seen at least ten times. This sequence joins TRBV7-9 and TRBJ2-1; 15 bases align to TRBD2. Germline CDR1 is SEHNR and CDR2 is FQNEAQ (reference sequence). The CDR3 has 18 residues. V shed 5 bases, J shed 4 bases, and the junction held 9 bases outside the gene matches. CDR3 loop: CASSPGLAGGLRYNEQFF. Written as DNA, the CDR3 is TGTGCCAGCAGCCCTGGACTAGCGGGGGGGCTACGATACAATGAGCAGTTCTTC.

The CDR3 nucleotides are TGTGCCAGCAGCATCAGGACAAATGAAAATGAAAAACTGTTTTTT. This encodes CASSIRTNENEKLFF. The chain employs TRBV7-9 and TRBJ1-4; a possible D gene is TRBD1 (5 bases). The CDR3 totals 15 residues. V shed 5 bases and J shed 5 bases, with 15 bases lying between them. Germline CDR1 SEHNR, CDR2 FQNEAQ (reference sequence).

This clonotype was observed a handful of times. J is TRBJ2-7 and V is TRBV18; a weak D match, TRBD2 (8 bases). Trimming stripped 4 bases from V and 6 bases from J, with 16 bases between. Per the germline V gene, CDR1 is KGHSH and CDR2 is LQKENI. The CDR3 has 14 residues. CDR3 loop: CASSQRDSGGEQYF. The CDR3 DNA reads TGTGCCAGCTCACAAAGGGACAGCGGGGGCGAGCAGTACTTC.

The V and J genes are TRBV20-1 and TRBJ1-4; a weak D match, TRBD1 (6 bases). There are 15 residues in the CDR3. The V gene lost 0 bases and the J gene lost 7 bases, with 15 bases spanning the gap. CDR1 and CDR2 from the germline V gene are DFQATT and SNEGSKA (reference sequence). The CDR3 coding sequence is TGCAGTGCTAGAGATGGGGCACAGGGAGGTGAAAAACTGTTTTTT. Its protein product is CSARDGAQGGEKLFF.

Many counts were recorded for this clonotype. The genes are TRBV10-2 and TRBJ1-2; TRBD1 matches at 8 bases. CDR1 is WSHSY and CDR2 is SAAADI in the germline V gene. This CDR3 comprises 15 residues. V gave up 6 bases and J gave up 3 bases; unmatched junction bases: 9. The CDR3 DNA reads TGCGCCAGCAGGCCACCGGGACAGGTCGACTATGGCTACACCTTC. This codes for CASRPPGQVDYGYTF.

The chain couples TRBV9 to TRBJ2-3, with a possible D match to TRBD1 (5 bases). The CDR3 runs to 13 residues. V lost 6 bases and J 4 bases, leaving 12 bases between the germline ends. The V gene's germline CDR1 is SGDLS and CDR2 YYNGEE. The CDR3 reads CASNKEGADTQYF. DNA for the CDR3: TGTGCCAGCAATAAGGAAGGGGCAGATACGCAGTATTTT.

The chain uses TRBV3-1 and TRBJ1-1; D unclear. In germline, CDR1 is LGHDT, CDR2 YNNKEL (reference sequence). The CDR3 is 14 residues long. The germline V and J ends were trimmed by 0 bases and 10 bases, with 15 bases remaining between them. DNA for the CDR3: TGTGCCAGCAGCCAAGATCGAGGCCGAGAGGTAGCTTTCTTT. Protein sequence: CASSQDRGREVAFF.

This clonotype was observed at least ten times. This chain joins TRBV20-1 and TRBJ1-2, with a tentative D call TRBD1 (5 bases). Looked up from germline, CDR1 is DFQATT and CDR2 is SNEGSKA (reference sequence). The CDR3 is made up of 12 amino acids. Trimming stripped 4 bases from V and 9 bases from J, with 15 bases between. CDR3 DNA: TGCAGTGCTACTCGGGACCCGGGCAGCTACACCTTC. Translation: CSATRDPGSYTF.

This clonotype was observed a few times. The rearrangement joins TRBV7-9 to TRBJ2-7, with D tentatively TRBD1 (5 bases). Trimming stripped 2 bases from V and 1 base from J, with 9 bases between. This CDR3 contains 14 residues. Germline CDR1 and CDR2: SEHNR and FQNEAQ (reference sequence). CDR3 residues: CASSLKTASYEQYF. CDR3 sequence (DNA): TGTGCCAGCAGCTTAAAGACAGCTTCCTACGAGCAGTACTTC.

This chain connects TRBV3-1 to TRBJ1-3; the D is unclear. Trimming shortened V by 6 bases and J by 3 bases, and 12 bases separated the two germline ends. The V gene's germline CDR1 is LGHDT and CDR2 YNNKEL (reference sequence). The CDR3 sequence is 14 residues long. The CDR3 sequence is CASRLNGLGNTIYF. CDR3 coding DNA: TGTGCCAGCAGACTTAACGGACTTGGAAACACCATATATTTT.